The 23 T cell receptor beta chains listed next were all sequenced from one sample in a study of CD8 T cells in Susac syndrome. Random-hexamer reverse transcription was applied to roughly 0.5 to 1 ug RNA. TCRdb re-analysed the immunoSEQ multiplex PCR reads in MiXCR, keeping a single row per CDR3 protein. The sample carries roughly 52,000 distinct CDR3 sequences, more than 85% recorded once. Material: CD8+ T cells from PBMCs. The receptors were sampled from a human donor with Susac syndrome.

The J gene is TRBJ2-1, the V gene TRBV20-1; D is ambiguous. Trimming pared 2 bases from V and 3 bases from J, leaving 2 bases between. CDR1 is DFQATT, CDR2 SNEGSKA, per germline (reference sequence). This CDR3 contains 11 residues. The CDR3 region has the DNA TGCAGTGCTAGAATCTACAATGAGCAGTTCTTC. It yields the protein CSARIYNEQFF.

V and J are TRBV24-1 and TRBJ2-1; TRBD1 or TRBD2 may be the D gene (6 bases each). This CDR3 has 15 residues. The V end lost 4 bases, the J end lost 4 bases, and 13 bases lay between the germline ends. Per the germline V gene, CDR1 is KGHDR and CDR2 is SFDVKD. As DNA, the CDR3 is TGTGCCACCAGTGAGGAGGGGGTAGGTTACAATGAGCAGTTCTTC. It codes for CATSEEGVGYNEQFF.

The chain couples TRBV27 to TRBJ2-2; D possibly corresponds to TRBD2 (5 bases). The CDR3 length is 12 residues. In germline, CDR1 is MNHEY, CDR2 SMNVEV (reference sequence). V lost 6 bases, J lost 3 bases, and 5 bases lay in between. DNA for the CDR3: TGTGCCAGCAGGGACTACACCGGGGAGCTGTTTTTT. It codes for CASRDYTGELFF.

The DNA for the CDR3 is TGCAGTGCTAGTCCGGGCACCTACAATGAGCAGTTCTTC. It is translated as CSASPGTYNEQFF. V usage is TRBV20-1 and J usage is TRBJ2-1; unclear D gene. Trimming cost V 3 bases and J 2 bases, with 8 bases left between them. Germline CDR1 and CDR2: DFQATT and SNEGSKA (reference sequence). CDR3 size: 13 residues.

The CDR3 DNA follows: TGTGCCAGTAGTATAGTCGGAGCTGAAGCTTTCTTT. It yields the protein CASSIVGAEAFF. The J gene is TRBJ1-1, the V gene TRBV19; D remains ambiguous. V lost 1 base and J lost 6, with 6 bases in between. Germline-derived CDR1 and CDR2 are LNHDA and SQIVND (reference sequence). The length of the CDR3 is 12 residues.

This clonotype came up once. The CDR3 protein is CASSLIGGNTEAFF. The DNA of the CDR3 is TGTGCCAGCAGCTTGATCGGGGGCAACACTGAAGCTTTCTTT. This chain uses TRBV5-6 with TRBJ1-1; D perhaps matches TRBD1 (6 bases). V was clipped by 1 base and J by 2 bases, with 9 bases between them. The CDR3 runs 14 residues. Germline loops: CDR1 SGHDT, CDR2 YYEEEE. Together with reference TRBV5-6 and TRBJ1-1, the CDR3 gives the full variable domain: DAGVTQSPTHLIKTRGQQVTLRCSPKSGHDTVSWYQQALGQGPQFIFQYYEEEERQRGNFPDRFSGHQFPNYSSELNVNALLLGDSALYLCASSLIGGNTEAFFGQGTRLTVV.

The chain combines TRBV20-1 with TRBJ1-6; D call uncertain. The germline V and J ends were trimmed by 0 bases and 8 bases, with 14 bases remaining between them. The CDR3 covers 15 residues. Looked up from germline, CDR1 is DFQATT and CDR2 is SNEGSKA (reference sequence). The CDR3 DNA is TGCAGTGCTAGAGATGGCACAGAGCCTTATTCACCCCTCCACTTT. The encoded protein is CSARDGTEPYSPLHF.

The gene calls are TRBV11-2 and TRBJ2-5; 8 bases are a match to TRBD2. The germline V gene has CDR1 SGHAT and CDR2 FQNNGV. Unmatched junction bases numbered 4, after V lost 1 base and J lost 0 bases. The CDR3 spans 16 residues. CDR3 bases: TGTGCCAGCAGCTTAGTTCCGGGGGGGAACCAAGAGACCCAGTACTTC. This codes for CASSLVPGGNQETQYF.

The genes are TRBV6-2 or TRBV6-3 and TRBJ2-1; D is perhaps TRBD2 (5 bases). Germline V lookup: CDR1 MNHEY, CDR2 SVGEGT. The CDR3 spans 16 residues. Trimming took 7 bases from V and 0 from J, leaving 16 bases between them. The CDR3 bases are TGTGCCAGCACTGGAGCGGTCCTGAGCTCCTACAATGAGCAGTTCTTC. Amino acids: CASTGAVLSSYNEQFF.

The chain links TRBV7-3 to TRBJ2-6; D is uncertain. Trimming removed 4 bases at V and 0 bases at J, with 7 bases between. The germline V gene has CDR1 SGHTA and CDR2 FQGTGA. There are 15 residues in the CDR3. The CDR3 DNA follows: TGTGCCAGCAGCTCTAGGGCCTCTGGGGCCAACGTCCTGACTTTC. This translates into CASSSRASGANVLTF.

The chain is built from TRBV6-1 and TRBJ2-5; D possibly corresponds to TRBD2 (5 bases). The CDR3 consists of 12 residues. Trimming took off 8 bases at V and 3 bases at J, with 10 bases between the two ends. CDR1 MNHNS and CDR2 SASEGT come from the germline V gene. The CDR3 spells CASDGLEETQYF. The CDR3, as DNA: TGTGCCAGCGACGGACTTGAAGAGACCCAGTACTTC.

The DNA of the CDR3 is TGCGCCAGCAGCTCCCAGGGGGCAATAGGCAATGAGCAGTTCTTC. Translating gives CASSSQGAIGNEQFF. This chain uses TRBV5-1 with TRBJ2-1; 8 bases agree with TRBD1. CDR3 length: 15 amino acids. Trimming at V came to 3 bases and at J to 6 bases, leaving 8 bases not matched to a gene. Looked up from germline, CDR1 is SGHRS and CDR2 is YFSETQ. Together with reference TRBV5-1 and TRBJ2-1, the CDR3 gives the full variable domain: KAGVTQTPRYLIKTRGQQVTLSCSPISGHRSVSWYQQTPGQGLQFLFEYFSETQRNKGNFPGRFSGRQFSNSRSEMNVSTLELGDSALYLCASSSQGAIGNEQFFGPGTRLTVL.

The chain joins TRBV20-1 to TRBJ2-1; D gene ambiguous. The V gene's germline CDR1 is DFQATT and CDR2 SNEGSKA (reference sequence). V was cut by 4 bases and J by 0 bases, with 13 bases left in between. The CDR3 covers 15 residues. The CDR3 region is CSAKSLGISYNEQFF. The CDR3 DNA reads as TGCAGTGCTAAAAGTCTGGGAATCTCCTACAATGAGCAGTTCTTC.

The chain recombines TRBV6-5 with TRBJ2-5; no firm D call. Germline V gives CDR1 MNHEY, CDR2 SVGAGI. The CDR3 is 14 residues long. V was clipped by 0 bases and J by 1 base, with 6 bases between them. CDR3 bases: TGTGCCAGCAGTTACTCGGCTAGCCAAGAGACCCAGTACTTC. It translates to CASSYSASQETQYF.

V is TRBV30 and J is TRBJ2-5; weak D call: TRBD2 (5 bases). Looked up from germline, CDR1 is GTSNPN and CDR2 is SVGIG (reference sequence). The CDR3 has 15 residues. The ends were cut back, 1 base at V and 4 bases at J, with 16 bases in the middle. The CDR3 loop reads CAWSDRARVPETQYF. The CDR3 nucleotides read TGTGCCTGGAGTGACCGGGCGCGGGTCCCAGAGACCCAGTACTTC.

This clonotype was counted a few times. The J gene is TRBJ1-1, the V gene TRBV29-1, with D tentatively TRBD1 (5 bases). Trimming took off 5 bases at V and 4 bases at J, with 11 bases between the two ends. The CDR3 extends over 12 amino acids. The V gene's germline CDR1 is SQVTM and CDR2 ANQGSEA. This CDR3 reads CSVQGRGTEAFF. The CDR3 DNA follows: TGCAGCGTTCAGGGTAGGGGCACTGAAGCTTTCTTT.

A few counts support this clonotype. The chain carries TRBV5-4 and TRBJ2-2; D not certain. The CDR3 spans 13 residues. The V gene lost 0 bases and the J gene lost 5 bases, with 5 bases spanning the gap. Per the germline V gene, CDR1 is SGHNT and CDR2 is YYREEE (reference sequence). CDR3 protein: CASSLGGTGELFF. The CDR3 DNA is TGTGCCAGCAGCTTGGGTGGTACCGGGGAGCTGTTTTTT. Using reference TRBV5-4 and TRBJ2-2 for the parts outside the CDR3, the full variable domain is ETGVTQSPTHLIKTRGQQVTLRCSSQSGHNTVSWYQQALGQGPQFIFQYYREEENGRGNFPPRFSGLQFPNYSSELNVNALELDDSALYLCASSLGGTGELFFGEGSRLTVL.

The CDR3 loop reads CAISEKGSAGANVLTF. The CDR3 DNA reads as TGTGCCATCAGTGAGAAGGGATCGGCTGGGGCCAACGTCCTGACTTTC. This chain connects TRBV10-3 to TRBJ2-6; the D is unclear. Germline V gives CDR1 ENHRY, CDR2 SYGVKD. V lost 2 bases and J lost 2, with 10 bases in between. The CDR3 totals 16 residues.

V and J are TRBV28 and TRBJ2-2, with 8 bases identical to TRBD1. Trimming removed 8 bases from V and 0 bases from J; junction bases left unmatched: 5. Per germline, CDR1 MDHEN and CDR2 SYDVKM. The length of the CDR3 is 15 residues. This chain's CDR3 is CASFETGANTGELFF. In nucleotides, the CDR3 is TGTGCCAGCTTCGAGACAGGGGCGAACACCGGGGAGCTGTTTTTT. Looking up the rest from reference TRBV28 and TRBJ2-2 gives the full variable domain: DVKVTQSSRYLVKRTGEKVFLECVQDMDHENMFWYRQDPGLGLRLIYFSYDVKMKEKGDIPEGYSVSREKKERFSLILESASTNQTSMYLCASFETGANTGELFFGEGSRLTVL.

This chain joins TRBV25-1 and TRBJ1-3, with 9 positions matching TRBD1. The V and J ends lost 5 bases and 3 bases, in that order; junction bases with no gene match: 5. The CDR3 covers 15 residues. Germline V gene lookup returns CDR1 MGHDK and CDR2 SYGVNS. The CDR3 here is CASSRTGVYGNTIYF. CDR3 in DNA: TGTGCCAGCAGTAGGACAGGGGTATATGGAAACACCATATATTTT. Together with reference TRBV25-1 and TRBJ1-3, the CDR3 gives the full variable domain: EADIYQTPRYLVIGTGKKITLECSQTMGHDKMYWYQQDPGMELHLIHYSYGVNSTEKGDLSSESTVSRIRTEHFPLTLESARPSHTSQYLCASSRTGVYGNTIYFGEGSWLTVV.

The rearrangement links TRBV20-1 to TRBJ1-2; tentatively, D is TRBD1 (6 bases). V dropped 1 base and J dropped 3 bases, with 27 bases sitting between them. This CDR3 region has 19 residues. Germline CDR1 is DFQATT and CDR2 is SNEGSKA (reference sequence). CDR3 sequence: CSARVRSIRGFMFHYGYTF. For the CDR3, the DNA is TGCAGTGCTAGAGTCAGATCGATCAGGGGATTCATGTTTCACTATGGCTACACCTTC.

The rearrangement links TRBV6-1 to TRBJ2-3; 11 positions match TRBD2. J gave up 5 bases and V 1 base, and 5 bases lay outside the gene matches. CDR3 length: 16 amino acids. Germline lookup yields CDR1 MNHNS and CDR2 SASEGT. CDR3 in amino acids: CASSEVVAGGLDTQYF. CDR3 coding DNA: TGTGCCAGCAGTGAAGTCGTAGCGGGGGGGCTAGATACGCAGTATTTT.

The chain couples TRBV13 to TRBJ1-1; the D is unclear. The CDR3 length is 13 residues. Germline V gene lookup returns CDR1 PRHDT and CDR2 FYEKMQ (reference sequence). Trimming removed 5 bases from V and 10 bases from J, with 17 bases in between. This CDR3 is CASSEPWEVGAFF. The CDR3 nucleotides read TGTGCCAGCAGCGAACCGTGGGAGGTAGGAGCTTTCTTT.